These T cell receptor beta chains were read from a single sample in a study of CD8 T cells in Susac syndrome. In TCRdb, the immunoSEQ multiplex PCR reads were re-called with MiXCR into one record per CDR3 protein. Of roughly 190,000 distinct CDR3 sequences in the sample, approximately 96% were seen once. Sequencing was done on a sample of CD4+ T cells from PBMCs. The receptors here all came from a human donor with Susac syndrome. Each CDR3 is given without its conserved first and last residue. The order of the fields is J gene, V gene, CDR3 protein.

j_call: TRBJ2-7
v_call: TRBV2
cdr3_aa: ASSETEQY

j_call: TRBJ1-6
v_call: TRBV5-1
cdr3_aa: ASSFGPGQHNSPLH

j_call: TRBJ2-5
v_call: TRBV25-1
cdr3_aa: ASSASGAKETQY

j_call: TRBJ2-1
v_call: TRBV20-1
cdr3_aa: SATRLAGGSHEQF

j_call: TRBJ1-1
v_call: TRBV30
cdr3_aa: AWSEGGSEAF

j_call: TRBJ2-3
v_call: TRBV30
cdr3_aa: AWSVGGGPADTQY

j_call: TRBJ2-1
v_call: TRBV7-2
cdr3_aa: ASSLVSGGAAYNEQF

j_call: TRBJ1-3
v_call: TRBV7-2
cdr3_aa: ASSPATGAGNTIY

j_call: TRBJ1-1
v_call: TRBV12-3/TRBV12-4
cdr3_aa: ASQSYRALNTEAF

j_call: TRBJ2-7
v_call: TRBV29-1
cdr3_aa: SVGTSGGYEQY

j_call: TRBJ2-1
v_call: TRBV24-1
cdr3_aa: ATSDSGTSAFNEQF

j_call: TRBJ1-6
v_call: TRBV7-9
cdr3_aa: ASSQGQGTSPLH

j_call: TRBJ2-6
v_call: TRBV3-1
cdr3_aa: ASSPQGVQSSGANVLT

j_call: TRBJ2-1
v_call: TRBV7-2
cdr3_aa: ASSPRRGGSYNEQF

j_call: TRBJ1-2
v_call: TRBV11-1
cdr3_aa: ASSPGQSYGYT

j_call: TRBJ1-4
v_call: TRBV30
cdr3_aa: AWGTAKLF

j_call: TRBJ1-1
v_call: TRBV7-9
cdr3_aa: ASSFPLNTEAF

j_call: TRBJ2-3
v_call: TRBV12-3/TRBV12-4
cdr3_aa: ASSSLGRGSTDTQY

j_call: TRBJ1-1
v_call: TRBV30
cdr3_aa: AWRPVLNTEAF

j_call: TRBJ2-5
v_call: TRBV7-8
cdr3_aa: ASSLFRGETQY

j_call: TRBJ2-1
v_call: TRBV27
cdr3_aa: ASSLRTGSNEQF

j_call: TRBJ1-2
v_call: TRBV12-3/TRBV12-4
cdr3_aa: ASRSQGKENGYT

j_call: TRBJ2-7
v_call: TRBV7-6
cdr3_aa: ASSITGDSYEQY

j_call: TRBJ2-7
v_call: TRBV6-5
cdr3_aa: ATGEAGRSYEQY